This TCR beta chain was profiled in a study of beta chain features in type 1 diabetes. Study findings and constraints: When Type 1 diabetes patients were examined, their TCRB CDR3s proved moderately but significantly shorter in all four CD4+ subsets. Patients showed naive, central memory and Treg TCRB repertoires that appeared more similar than those of healthy donors.

The sequenced template was cDNA made from the entire isolated RNA. The assay was immunoSEQ multiplex PCR, and TCRdb's table has in-frame clones only and misses some. There are some 200,000 clones in the sample; 16% occur only once, and roughly 0.08% lies in the top ten. Details on this clone: The antigen is unknown.

The sample taken for sequencing was naive CD4+ T cells from blood. This sequence originates from a man aged 25-45 years with type 1 diabetes.

CDR3 nucleotide sequence: TGTGCCAGCAGCCTATGGACAGAAAACAATGAGCAGTTCTTC. This codes for CASSLWTENNEQFF. This chain joins TRBV4-2 and TRBJ2-1, with TRBD1 as a possible D gene (6 bases). This CDR3 has 14 residues. Trimming cost V 4 bases and J 5 bases, with 12 bases left between them. Germline V CDR1 and CDR2: LGHNA, YNFKEQ.